These 2 T cell receptor beta chains were sequenced from one sample in a study of a mutant IDH1 vaccine in newly diagnosed glioma. Noted time point: week 35, safety follow-up. Every vaccination contained 300 ug of the mutant IDH1 20-mer peptide and was paired with topical imiquimod. Antigens for these TCRs are unknown. Measured with immunoSEQ multiplex PCR; TCRdb has only the in-frame clones, and not every one. This table has approximately 47,000 clones, more than 75% appearing once. Sample: PBMCs, taken from a glioma patient whose treatment included an IDH1 peptide vaccine. Receptor source: a woman in her thirties or forties with glioma.

The CDR3 DNA reads as TGTGCCTGGAGTGTACTGAAGGGGGGAGTAGGTTACAATGAGCAGTTCTTC. Protein: CAWSVLKGGVGYNEQFF. The chain employs TRBV30 and TRBJ2-1; either TRBD1 or TRBD2 may supply D (6 bases each). Trimming stripped 0 bases from V and 4 bases from J, with 19 bases between. In germline, CDR1 is GTSNPN, CDR2 SVGIG (reference sequence). The CDR3 runs to 17 residues.

This clone has a single count. V and J are TRBV30 and TRBJ1-3; D not resolved. Germline CDR1 is GTSNPN and CDR2 is SVGIG (reference sequence). The CDR3 is made up of 14 amino acids. V lost 0 bases and J 2 bases, leaving 8 bases between the germline ends. Written as DNA, the CDR3 is TGTGCCTGGAGTGTCGGTGGGACTGGAAACACCATATATTTT. Its translation: CAWSVGGTGNTIYF.